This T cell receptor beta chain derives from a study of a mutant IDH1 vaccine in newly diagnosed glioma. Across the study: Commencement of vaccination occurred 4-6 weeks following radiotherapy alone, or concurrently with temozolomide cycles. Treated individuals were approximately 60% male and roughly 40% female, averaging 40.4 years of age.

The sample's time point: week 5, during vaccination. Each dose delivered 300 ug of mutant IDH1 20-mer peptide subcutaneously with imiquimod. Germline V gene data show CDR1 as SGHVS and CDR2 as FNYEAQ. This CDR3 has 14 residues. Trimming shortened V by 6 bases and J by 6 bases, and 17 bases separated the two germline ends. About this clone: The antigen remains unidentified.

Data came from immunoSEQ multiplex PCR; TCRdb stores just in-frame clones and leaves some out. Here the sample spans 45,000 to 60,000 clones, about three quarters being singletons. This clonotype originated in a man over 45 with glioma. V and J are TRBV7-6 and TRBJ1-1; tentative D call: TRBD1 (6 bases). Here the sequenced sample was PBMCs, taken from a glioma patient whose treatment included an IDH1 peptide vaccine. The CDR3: CASRSNRELPEAFF. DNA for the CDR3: TGTGCCAGCAGATCTAACAGGGAACTTCCTGAAGCTTTCTTT. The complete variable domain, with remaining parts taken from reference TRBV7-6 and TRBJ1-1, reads GAGVSQSPRYKVTKRGQDVALRCDPISGHVSLYWYRQALGQGPEFLTYFNYEAQQDKSGLPNDRFSAERPEGSISTLTIQRTEQRDSAMYRCASRSNRELPEAFFGQGTRLTVV.